The entry below describes one TCR beta chain. Original processing notes: Researchers report that nucleated cell counts were estimated from reference gene primer amplification. Profiling relied on immunoSEQ multiplex PCR, and the TCRdb table lists in-frame clones only, not all of them. V and J calls and clone size are given by that table; D and trimming were obtained from the DNA. This sample carries 200,000 to 300,000 clones, about 88% of them seen once, and the ten largest clones take 0.99%. The data originate from a study of blood T cell repertoires in COVID-19. Study context: Specimens from acute and convalescent COVID-19 originated in the United States, Italy and Spain. From T cells, B-cell-depleted T cells, or PBMCs came the material, which was cDNA or gDNA.

V lost 1 base and J 8 bases, leaving 17 bases between the germline ends. This CDR3 contains 15 residues. CDR1 is KGHSH and CDR2 is LQKENI in the germline V gene. The chain uses TRBV18 and TRBJ1-2; tentative D call: TRBD1 (6 bases). Sequenced material: peripheral blood. The source of this sequence is a woman aged 40 to 50 who had recovered from COVID-19. CDR3 sequence: CASSPQGRGSLGYTF. The CDR3 DNA reads TGTGCCAGCTCACCACAGGGCAGGGGTTCGTTGGGCTACACCTTC.